Listed here is a single T cell receptor (beta chain). Antigen unknown. Without the conserved terminal phenylalanine or tryptophan, this CDR3 likely stems from a read error. Synthesis of TCR beta cDNA was carried out from 450 to 650 ng total RNA with a constant-region primer. Modified slightly, ARM-PCR produced TCR beta libraries over three nested multiplex PCR rounds. PCR rounds one and two used TRBV1-TRBV30 forward primers with a C-beta reverse primer for 10 cycles each. TCRdb redid the calling of the multiplex PCR reads with MiXCR, one entry per CDR3 protein. The repertoire has 310,000 or so distinct CDR3 sequences, less than 75% of them found once; the top ten carry about 6%. The data stem from a study of tumor-infiltrating lymphocytes in primary liver carcinoma. Findings and caveats of the study: Researchers did not compare CD4+ and CD8+ repertoires, as samples were bulk unsorted.

Looked up from germline, CDR1 is SGHNT and CDR2 is YENEEA. The V end was cut by 0 bases, the J end by 8 bases, with 11 bases between. The CDR3 totals 14 residues. Germline DNA was extracted too, while blood RNA derived from unsorted whole blood. The sample comprised peripheral blood. The chain employs TRBV11-3 and TRBJ2-1, with D perhaps TRBD1 (6 bases). The TCR sequence derives from a man aged 35-49 years with primary liver carcinoma and hepatitis B virus infection. The CDR3 loop is CASSLDWTDDEQFI. In DNA form, the CDR3 reads TGTGCCAGCAGCTTAGATTGGACAGACGATGAGCAGTTCATC.